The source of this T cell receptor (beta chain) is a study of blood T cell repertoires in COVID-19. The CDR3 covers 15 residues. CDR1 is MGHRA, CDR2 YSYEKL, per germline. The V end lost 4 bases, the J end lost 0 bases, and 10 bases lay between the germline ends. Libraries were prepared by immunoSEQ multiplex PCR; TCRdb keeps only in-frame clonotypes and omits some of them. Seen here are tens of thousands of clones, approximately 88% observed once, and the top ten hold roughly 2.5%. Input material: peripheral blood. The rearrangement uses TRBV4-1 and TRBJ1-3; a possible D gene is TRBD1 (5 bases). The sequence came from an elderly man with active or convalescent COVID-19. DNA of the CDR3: TGCGCCAGCAGCCGGGAGGGGACCTCTGGAAACACCATATATTTT. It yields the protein CASSREGTSGNTIYF.